The rows below give T cell receptor beta chains drawn from one sample of a study of T cell responses to AZD1222 COVID-19 vaccine. Profiling relied on immunoSEQ multiplex PCR, and the TCRdb table lists in-frame clones only, not all of them. The repertoire includes about 140,000 clones, 80% to 95% of them detected once, and roughly 3.1% sits in the top ten. The source was peripheral blood, collected on day 0 of AZD1222 vaccination. These TCRs come from an adult in good health. The CDR3 runs from the conserved cysteine through the conserved F or W.

v_call cdr3_aa
TRBV6-5 CASSYSWQNPYEQYF
TRBV29-1 CSVDVVGATGELFF
TRBV5-1 CASSWGPSGNYEQYF
TRBV27 CASRGTGDNYGYTF
TRBV7-6 CASSLVGTGASNQPQHF
TRBV29-1 CSVEVTILLSSSYNEQFF
TRBV14 CASSQGRNEKLFF
TRBV30 CAWRGGQGTDTQYF
TRBV10-3 CATSDNPGNQPQHF
TRBV7-2 CASSLKAGGIPWNEQFF
TRBV24-1 CATSDLPGLTDYSYNEQFF
TRBV30 CAWRLEVNTEAFF
TRBV3-1/TRBV3-2 CASSPRLAVSSYNEQFF
TRBV6-2/TRBV6-3 CASSLAGPNYGYTF
TRBV4-2 CASSQSYGYTF
TRBV11-2 CASSAIRDSKVHEQFF
TRBV28 CASSFPWQAEQPQHF
TRBV7-2 CASSLGGGAGVIEEQYF
TRBV9 CASSVGGLGTGELFF
TRBV24-1 CATSDSWGAGGGDTQYF
TRBV6-6 CASSRTGGNAGELFF
TRBV4-1 CASSQDNSWDRVFGQPQHF
TRBV25-1 CASSWGVYGYTF